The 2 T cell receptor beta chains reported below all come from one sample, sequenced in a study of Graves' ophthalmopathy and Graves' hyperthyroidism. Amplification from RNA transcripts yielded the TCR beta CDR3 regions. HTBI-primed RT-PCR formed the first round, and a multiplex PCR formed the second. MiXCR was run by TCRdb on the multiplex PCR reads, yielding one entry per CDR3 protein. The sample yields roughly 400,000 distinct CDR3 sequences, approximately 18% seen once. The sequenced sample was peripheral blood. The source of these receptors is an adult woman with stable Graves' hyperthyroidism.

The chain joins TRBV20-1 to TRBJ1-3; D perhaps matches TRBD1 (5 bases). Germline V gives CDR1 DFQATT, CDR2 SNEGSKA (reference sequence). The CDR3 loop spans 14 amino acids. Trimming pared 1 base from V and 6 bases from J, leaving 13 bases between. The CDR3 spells CSARVEGRANTIYF. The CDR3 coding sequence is TGCAGTGCTAGAGTGGAGGGCAGGGCAAACACCATATATTTT.

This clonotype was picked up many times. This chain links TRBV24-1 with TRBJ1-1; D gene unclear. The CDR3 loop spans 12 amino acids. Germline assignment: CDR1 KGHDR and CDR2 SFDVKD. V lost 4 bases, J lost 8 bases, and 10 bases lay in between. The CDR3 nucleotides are TGTGCCACCAGTGACGGACTGACCGAAGCTTTCTTT. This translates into CATSDGLTEAFF.